This T cell receptor (beta chain) stems from a study of CXCR3-negative and CXCR3-positive naive CD8 T cells. Overall study context: Each library held about 1.5 +/- 0.3 million TRB reads, 120 million to 150 million in total. General study points: TRB CDR3s were more hydrophobic in CXCR3-positive than in CXCR3-negative naive cells.

The CDR3 spans 15 residues. Germline values: CDR1 MDHEN, CDR2 SYDVKM. In the case of this clonotype: The antigen is unknown.

UMI-labeled 5' RACE yielded the TRB cDNA libraries. TCRdb re-analyzed the 5' RACE reads; it lists each CDR3 protein once, without DNA. Its table lists 90,000 to 150,000 distinct CDR3 sequences. This sequence joins TRBV28 and TRBJ2-2; the TCRdb D gene call, TRBD1, has no DNA to confirm it. The sample taken for sequencing was naive CXCR3+ CD8+ T cells from blood. Indicated subset: CD45RO-CCR7+CD27+CD95- naive CD8+ T cells expressing CXCR3 (TNR3+). This clonotype originated in a human donor in good health. Some clones in this sample may be carry-over from other donors' samples. CDR3 amino acids: CASRPPLVGSGELFF.